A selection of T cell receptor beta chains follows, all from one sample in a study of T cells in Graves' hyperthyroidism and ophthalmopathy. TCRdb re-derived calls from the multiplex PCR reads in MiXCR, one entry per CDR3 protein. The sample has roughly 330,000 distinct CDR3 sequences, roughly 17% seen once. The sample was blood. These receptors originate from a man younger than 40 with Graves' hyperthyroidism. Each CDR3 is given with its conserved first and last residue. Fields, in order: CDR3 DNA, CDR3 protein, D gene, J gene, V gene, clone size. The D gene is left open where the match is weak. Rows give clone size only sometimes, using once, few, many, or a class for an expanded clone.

TGTGCCAGCAGCTTAGTTTGGGGGGAGGGCCAAGAGACCCAGTACTTC CASSLVWGEGQETQYF TRBD2 TRBJ2-5 TRBV11-2 many
TGTGCCACCGGACAAGGACAGGGAGATTCGGGTGAGCAGTTCTTC CATGQGQGDSGEQFF TRBD1 TRBJ2-1 TRBV24-1 few
TGTGCCAGCAGTTTCTTGGAGACCCAGTACTTC CASSFLETQYF . TRBJ2-5 TRBV2 many
TGCGCCAGCAGCCAGAGGGGATCTAACTATGGCTACACCTTC CASSQRGSNYGYTF . TRBJ1-2 TRBV4-1 .
TGTGCCACTCCCACGGGGGCGAACTATGGCTACACCTTC CATPTGANYGYTF . TRBJ1-2 TRBV19 few
TGTGCCAGCAGCCAAGCTTGGCGGGAGCAGTTCTTC CASSQAWREQFF . TRBJ2-1 TRBV14 .
TGCAGTGCTAGTTTCGGGACTAGCGGTGACGAGCAGTACTTC CSASFGTSGDEQYF TRBD2 TRBJ2-7 TRBV20-1 many
TGTGCCAGCAGCCAAGAGGAACTAGCGGGAGAAGAGACCCAGTACTTC CASSQEELAGEETQYF TRBD2 TRBJ2-5 TRBV4-2 few
TGTGCCAGCAGTTTAACGGACCCAAGCTCCTACAATGAGCAGTTCTTC CASSLTDPSSYNEQFF . TRBJ2-1 TRBV5-5 many
TGTGCCAGCAGGTCTATCGAGCGGCCCACCTACGAGCAGTACTTC CASRSIERPTYEQYF . TRBJ2-7 TRBV7-9 few
TGTGCCAGCTCACCGGACAGCTCCAATCAGCCCCAGCATTTT CASSPDSSNQPQHF . TRBJ1-5 TRBV18 many
TGCGCCAGCAGCCAAGATCTAACGGTTATGCATGGCTACACCTTC CASSQDLTVMHGYTF . TRBJ1-2 TRBV4-1 few
TGCAGCGTTGGAGAGGACACGAACACTGAAGCTTTCTTT CSVGEDTNTEAFF . TRBJ1-1 TRBV29-1 .
TGCAGTGCCCGGAACCCCGGTAACCAGTACTTC CSARNPGNQYF . TRBJ2-5 TRBV20-1 few
TGCGCCAGCAGCTTGCAGGGATTGGACACTGAAGCTTTCTTT CASSLQGLDTEAFF . TRBJ1-1 TRBV5-1 many
TGCAGTGCTAGAGAAGACCCCCCGGCCTATAATTCACCCCTCCACTTT CSAREDPPAYNSPLHF . TRBJ1-6 TRBV20-1 few
TGTGCTAGCAGCTTAGGGATTGGACAGGGTCCCTCCAATGAGCAGTTCTTC CASSLGIGQGPSNEQFF TRBD1 TRBJ2-1 TRBV7-7 .
TGTGCCAGCAGTGAAACTGAAAAACTGTTTTTT CASSETEKLFF . TRBJ1-4 TRBV2 few
TGTGCCACGGTGCCGTCCGTGACTCCAGGGTTGCAGTTCTTC CATVPSVTPGLQFF . TRBJ2-1 TRBV2 .
TGTGCCAGCAGCTTAGCCGGGGTTGACGAGCAGTACTTC CASSLAGVDEQYF . TRBJ2-7 TRBV7-9 .
TGTGCCAGCAGCTTAACAATGACAGATACGCAGTATTTT CASSLTMTDTQYF . TRBJ2-3 TRBV7-3 .
TGTGCCAGCAGTCCTCGGGCTAGCGGGAGTCGGTTTGGCGGGGAGCTGTTTTTT CASSPRASGSRFGGELFF TRBD2 TRBJ2-2 TRBV6-1 .
TGTGCCAGCAGTCACCCCGGATACACAGATACGCAGTATTTT CASSHPGYTDTQYF . TRBJ2-3 TRBV11-2 many
TGCAGTGCTAGTGGGCTAGCGGGAGAACAAGAGACCCAGTACTTC CSASGLAGEQETQYF TRBD2 TRBJ2-5 TRBV20-1 .
TGCAGCGTTGAGGCAGGGGGCTCCTACGAGCAGTACTTC CSVEAGGSYEQYF TRBD1 TRBJ2-7 TRBV29-1 many
TGTGCCTGGAGTAGGATTCCCGGGGAGCTGTTTTTT CAWSRIPGELFF . TRBJ2-2 TRBV30 many
TGTGCCAGCAAGGTGGGAGAGGGCACCGGGGAGCTGTTTTTT CASKVGEGTGELFF . TRBJ2-2 TRBV6-1 few
TGTGCCACCAGGGACAGGGTAGCAAATGAGCAGTTCTTC CATRDRVANEQFF TRBD1 TRBJ2-1 TRBV24-1 few
TGCGCCAGCAGTTTCACCTTATCCGGGGTTGGGGAGCAGTACTTC CASSFTLSGVGEQYF . TRBJ2-7 TRBV5-1 few
TGCAGTGCTGGGCGACTAGCGGGAGGGTCCACAGATACGCAGTATTTT CSAGRLAGGSTDTQYF TRBD2 TRBJ2-3 TRBV20-1 .